This is a list of T cell receptor beta chains from one sample in a study of vaccination and CD4 T cells after COVID-19. No cognate antigen is known for these TCRs. TCRdb reprocessed the PCR reads with MiXCR, giving one entry per CDR3 protein. The sample comprises about 18,000 distinct CDR3 sequences, roughly three fifths of which are singletons, and over 5% rests with the top ten. The sample in question was CD4+ T cells from blood, cultured in vitro, obtained before SARS-CoV-2 vaccination. The receptor source for this set is a human donor who had recovered from COVID-19. The CDR3 runs from the conserved cysteine through the conserved F or W. D genes are given only for firm matches. Size is stated for part of the rows, as once, few or many counts, or as a class when the clone is expanded.

len: 15
v_gene: TRBV7-9
d_gene: -
abundance: -
j_gene: TRBJ2-5
CDR3nt: TGTGCCAGCAGCTTAGCCCCAGGGGCTCAAGAGACCCAGTACTTC
CDR3aa: CASSLAPGAQETQYF

len: 12
v_gene: TRBV7-9
d_gene: -
abundance: -
j_gene: TRBJ2-5
CDR3nt: TGTGCCAGCAGCTTAGTGGAAGAGACCCAGTACTTC
CDR3aa: CASSLVEETQYF

len: 11
v_gene: TRBV20-1
d_gene: -
abundance: medium-sized
j_gene: TRBJ2-1
CDR3nt: TGCAGTGCTAACGTGTACAATGAGCAGTTCTTC
CDR3aa: CSANVYNEQFF

len: 15
v_gene: TRBV20-1
d_gene: -
abundance: few
j_gene: TRBJ2-2
CDR3nt: TGCAGTGCACCGAAGACGCGCCCGAACACCGGGGAGCTGTTTTTT
CDR3aa: CSAPKTRPNTGELFF

len: 15
v_gene: TRBV28
d_gene: -
abundance: -
j_gene: TRBJ1-2
CDR3nt: TGTGCCAGCAGTTTATGGCCGGACAAAACCTATGGCTACACCTTC
CDR3aa: CASSLWPDKTYGYTF

len: 13
v_gene: TRBV5-8
d_gene: -
abundance: medium-sized
j_gene: TRBJ2-2
CDR3nt: TGTGCCAGCAGCTCCGGCTCTTCCGGGGAGCTGTTTTTT
CDR3aa: CASSSGSSGELFF

len: 12
v_gene: TRBV10-2
d_gene: -
abundance: -
j_gene: TRBJ2-5
CDR3nt: TGCGCCAGCAGTGGGACCCAAGAGACCCAGTACTTC
CDR3aa: CASSGTQETQYF

len: 16
v_gene: TRBV2
d_gene: TRBD2
abundance: -
j_gene: TRBJ2-7
CDR3nt: TGTGCCAGCCGTCCCGGGACTAGCGGGAGGAAGTACGAGCAGTACTTC
CDR3aa: CASRPGTSGRKYEQYF

len: 16
v_gene: TRBV5-8
d_gene: -
abundance: medium-sized
j_gene: TRBJ2-2
CDR3nt: TGTGCCAGCAGCTTAATCGTGACAACGAACACCGGGGAGCTGTTTTTT
CDR3aa: CASSLIVTTNTGELFF

len: 17
v_gene: TRBV7-9
d_gene: TRBD1
abundance: -
j_gene: TRBJ2-3
CDR3nt: TGTGCCAGCAGCTTAGGGTCGGGGACAGCAAGCACAGATACGCAGTATTTT
CDR3aa: CASSLGSGTASTDTQYF

len: 14
v_gene: TRBV20-1
d_gene: TRBD2
abundance: -
j_gene: TRBJ2-7
CDR3nt: TGCAGTGCTAGAGTACTAGCGGGAGCCTACGAGCAGTACTTC
CDR3aa: CSARVLAGAYEQYF

len: 15
v_gene: TRBV5-1
d_gene: -
abundance: -
j_gene: TRBJ2-5
CDR3nt: TGCGCCAGCAGCTCGGAGCGGGTCTTCGTAGAGACCCAGTACTTC
CDR3aa: CASSSERVFVETQYF

len: 15
v_gene: TRBV20-1
d_gene: -
abundance: -
j_gene: TRBJ1-1
CDR3nt: TGCAGTGCTAGAGTCAGACGGACAGCGAACACTGAAGCTTTCTTT
CDR3aa: CSARVRRTANTEAFF

len: 18
v_gene: TRBV7-9
d_gene: TRBD2
abundance: few
j_gene: TRBJ2-3
CDR3nt: TGTGCCAGCAGCCAGAGTCCCGGGGGAGGGAGGGGCACAGATACGCAGTATTTT
CDR3aa: CASSQSPGGGRGTDTQYF

len: 16
v_gene: TRBV19
d_gene: TRBD1
abundance: few
j_gene: TRBJ2-5
CDR3nt: TGTGCCAGTAGCAAACCCTCAGGGGGCGGAAAGGAGACCCAGTACTTC
CDR3aa: CASSKPSGGGKETQYF

len: 18
v_gene: TRBV20-1
d_gene: -
abundance: few
j_gene: TRBJ1-2
CDR3nt: TGCAGTGCTAGAGATGAATCGGGGAAGCGAAAGGGGCCGACCATATACACCTTC
CDR3aa: CSARDESGKRKGPTIYTF

len: 14
v_gene: TRBV20-1
d_gene: -
abundance: few
j_gene: TRBJ1-2
CDR3nt: TGCAGTGCTAGAGATCTTGGAGTATCGGGCGGCTACACCTTC
CDR3aa: CSARDLGVSGGYTF

len: 17
v_gene: TRBV7-6
d_gene: -
abundance: few
j_gene: TRBJ1-6
CDR3nt: TGTGCCAGCAGCTTGGACCCGCCTAGCTCCTATAATTCACCCCTCCACTTT
CDR3aa: CASSLDPPSSYNSPLHF

len: 12
v_gene: TRBV7-9
d_gene: -
abundance: once
j_gene: TRBJ2-3
CDR3nt: TGTGCCAGCGGGGGGCGCTCAGATACGCAGTATTTT
CDR3aa: CASGGRSDTQYF

len: 14
v_gene: TRBV19
d_gene: -
abundance: once
j_gene: TRBJ1-2
CDR3nt: TGTGCCAGTAGTAGGTATAGGGCCGACTATGGCTACACCTTC
CDR3aa: CASSRYRADYGYTF

len: 18
v_gene: TRBV6-1
d_gene: -
abundance: -
j_gene: TRBJ1-3
CDR3nt: TGTGCCAGCAGTGCCGGACGATACGCCGCGAGGTCCGGAAACACCATATATTTT
CDR3aa: CASSAGRYAARSGNTIYF

len: 15
v_gene: TRBV10-3
d_gene: TRBD1
abundance: -
j_gene: TRBJ1-2
CDR3nt: TGTGCCATCAGGAGACAGGGGGGGGAGGCCTATGGCTACACCTTC
CDR3aa: CAIRRQGGEAYGYTF